These 10 T cell receptor beta chains were all obtained from the same sample, sequenced in a study of PD-1 blockade in classical Hodgkin lymphoma (TCRdb year 2020). The protocol used for the library was the immunoSEQ multiplex PCR assay. Here the immuneACCESS table is served through TCRdb, limited to in-frame sequences with V and J called. Missing clones are a known gap in these copies; in checked studies unresolved V genes cover under half, and the rest lacks a known reason. This sample is represented by around 45,000 clones; 65% to 85% of them were singletons. Approximately 3% of the sample is taken by the ten largest. The label giving this sample's time point can be read as: cycle 2 day 1 (C2D1) of nivolumab. Relapse after autologous stem cell transplantation had occurred in all trial patients, and cohorts A, B and C were distinguished by prior brentuximab vedotin exposure. The sample here was peripheral blood mononuclear cells (PBMCs), taken before the second cycle of nivolumab. The receptors shown here come from a human donor with classical Hodgkin lymphoma.

The chain uses TRBV6-1 and TRBJ2-7; D is unclear. Germline values: CDR1 MNHNS, CDR2 SASEGT. This CDR3 contains 11 residues. V was shortened by 6 bases and J by 2 bases, with 5 bases between the two germline ends. CDR3 sequence reads: CASSLTYEQYF. CDR3 nucleotide sequence: TGTGCCAGCAGCCTGACCTACGAGCAGTACTTC.

By proportion, this clone is medium-sized. The chain couples TRBV29-1 to TRBJ2-2, with TRBD2 matching 11 bases. The length of the CDR3 is 16 residues. V shed 0 bases and J 6 bases; nucleotides not matched to a gene: 6. Germline CDR1 is SQVTM and CDR2 is ANQGSEA. The CDR3 loop is CSVEDLLAGDAGELFF. Written as DNA, the CDR3 is TGCAGCGTTGAAGATTTACTAGCGGGAGACGCCGGGGAGCTGTTTTTT.

The CDR3 nucleotides read TGTGCCAGTAGTATGCGTGGCGGGACGGGGAATCAGCCCCAGCATTTT. It is translated as CASSMRGGTGNQPQHF. V and J are TRBV19 and TRBJ1-5; the D gene is possibly TRBD1 (5 bases). This CDR3 region has 16 residues. In germline, CDR1 is LNHDA, CDR2 SQIVND (reference sequence). The ends were cut back, 3 bases at V and 4 bases at J, with 16 bases in the middle.

The rearrangement links TRBV6-5 to TRBJ2-7, with D unresolved. The germline gives CDR1 MNHEY, CDR2 SVGAGI. The CDR3 is made up of 13 amino acids. V was cut by 6 bases and J by 6 bases, with 15 bases left in between. The CDR3 is CASRLTPLSEQYF. DNA for the CDR3: TGTGCCAGCAGACTTACTCCCCTCTCCGAGCAGTACTTC.

This clone was observed a handful of times. The chain links TRBV7-9 to TRBJ1-1; 7 bases align to TRBD1. CDR3 size: 15 residues. With V trimmed by 5 bases and J by 4 bases, 10 bases remained unmatched. CDR1 is SEHNR, CDR2 FQNEAQ, per germline (reference sequence). CDR3 sequence: CASSPAGTAGTEAFF. The CDR3 DNA is TGTGCCAGCAGCCCAGCAGGGACAGCTGGCACTGAAGCTTTCTTT.

The gene calls are TRBV5-5 and TRBJ2-7; a possible D gene is TRBD2 (7 bases). Germline V gene sequence: CDR1 SGHKS, CDR2 YYEKEE (reference sequence). The V end lost 2 bases, the J end lost 5 bases, and 23 bases lay between the germline ends. This CDR3 has 17 residues. CDR3 sequence reads: CASSLGATGGQRNEQYF. The CDR3 DNA reads as TGTGCCAGCAGCTTAGGGGCAACGGGGGGCCAAAGGAACGAGCAGTACTTC. Full variable domain (outside the CDR3, taken from reference TRBV5-5 and TRBJ2-7): DAGVTQSPTHLIKTRGQQVTLRCSPISGHKSVSWYQQVLGQGPQFIFQYYEKEERGRGNFPDRFSARQFPNYSSELNVNALLLGDSALYLCASSLGATGGQRNEQYFGPGTRLTVT.

The chain couples TRBV4-3 to TRBJ2-7; D may be TRBD1 or TRBD2 (7 bases each). Looked up from germline, CDR1 is LGHNA and CDR2 is YSLEER. This CDR3 has 18 amino acids. The V and J ends lost 1 base and 2 bases respectively, with 21 bases between them. The CDR3 DNA reads as TGCGCCAGCAGCCAAGGTCCAAGTAGGGCAGGGGGGGCCTACGAGCAGTACTTC. It specifies CASSQGPSRAGGAYEQYF.

This rearrangement joins TRBV6-5 to TRBJ2-3, with TRBD2 matching over 11 bases. Looked up from germline, CDR1 is MNHEY and CDR2 is SVGAGI. Trimming took 4 bases from V and 2 from J; bases not matched to a gene: 2. CDR3 length: 15 amino acids. The CDR3 nucleotides read TGTGCCAGCAGTTTACTAGCGGGAGTCACAGATACGCAGTATTTT. Amino acids: CASSLLAGVTDTQYF.

This clone was detected once. This sequence joins TRBV7-9 and TRBJ1-2, with D possibly TRBD1 on 6 matching bases. The CDR3 length is 12 residues. Germline V lookup: CDR1 SEHNR, CDR2 FQNEAQ (reference sequence). V lost 5 bases and J lost 9, with 13 bases in between. The CDR3 nucleotides are TGTGCCAGCAGCCCCGGGACATCCAGCTACACCTTC. It yields the protein CASSPGTSSYTF.

The chain carries TRBV9 and TRBJ2-2; D ambiguous. The CDR3 has 14 residues. V was cut by 0 bases and J by 4 bases, with 7 bases left in between. CDR1 is SGDLS and CDR2 is YYNGEE in the germline V gene. The CDR3 region has the DNA TGTGCCAGCAGCGTAGTACCCTCCACCGGGGAGCTGTTTTTT. Protein: CASSVVPSTGELFF.